What follows are 30 T cell receptor beta chains derived from one specimen sequenced in a study of tissue T cells after allogeneic stem cell transplantation. The sample's time point: mouse harvest day 14 after allogeneic transplant. The graft held 10^6 splenic CD5+ T cells and 10^7 T-cell-depleted bone marrow cells. Profiled with immunoSEQ multiplex PCR; TCRdb holds only in-frame clones, not every one. The sample contains roughly 2,700 clones, roughly 50% of which appear only once. The sample comprised gut tissue. All receptors derive from a female BALB/c mouse given C57BL/6 T cells with graft-versus-host disease after an allogeneic hematopoietic cell transplant.

This clone has just a few counts. Genes and germline come from the mouse. The sequenced CDR3 bases are TGTGCCAGCTCTCTCGTCTGGGGGGGCGCGGATGAACAGTAC. Its translation is CASSLVWGGADEQY. Given in full, the CDR3 is CASSLVWGGADEQYF. The rearrangement uses TRBV12-1 and TRBJ2-7; TRBD2 matches at 10 bases. The CDR3 goes on 1 residue after the read ends, and that part is filled in from the germline J gene. J was trimmed by 5 bases and V by 0 bases; bases with no gene match: 6. This CDR3 spans 15 amino acids. From germline, CDR1 is SGHSN and CDR2 HYEKVE.

By share, this clone counts as large. The gene names given are mouse names. The read gets to within 1 residue of the CDR3 end, and the germline J gene fills in the rest. The chain has TRBV3 and TRBJ2-7; the match to TRBD2 covers 10 bases. The CDR3 spans 15 residues. V shed 5 bases and J 1 base; nucleotides not matched to a gene: 5. Germline V lookup: CDR1 SNHLY, CDR2 FYNGKV (reference sequence). CDR3 DNA (partial): TGTGCCAGCAGCCCTTTACTGGGGGGGTCCTATGAACAGTAC. Translating it yields CASSPLLGGSYEQY. The CDR3 as a whole reads CASSPLLGGSYEQYF.

About this clone: The listed genes are named as in mouse. The CDR3 is cut off 1 residue early in the read; its end comes from the germline J gene. V and J are TRBV13-2 and TRBJ2-5; 12 bases are a match to TRBD2. CDR1 and CDR2 from the germline V gene are NNHNN and SYGAGS (reference sequence). This CDR3 has 15 amino acids. V lost 3 bases and J lost 2; bases outside the gene matches: 1. CDR3 sequence: CASGGLGGLQDTQYF. CDR3 bases read: TGTGCCAGCGGTGGACTGGGGGGGCTCCAAGACACCCAGTAC.

This clone is classed as large. Each gene name is a mouse one. The sequenced CDR3 bases are TGTGCTAGCAGTCCCCGGGACAGGAGGTTTTATGAACAGTAC. This translates into CASSPRDRRFYEQY. The full-length CDR3 reads as CASSPRDRRFYEQYF. This sequence joins TRBV29 and TRBJ2-7; 8 bases are shared with TRBD1. The read ends 1 residue early relative to the CDR3; the germline J gene fills the gap. The CDR3 runs to 15 residues. V trimming: 5 bases; J trimming: 4 bases; junction bases outside the gene matches: 10. CDR1 is MSHET, CDR2 SYDVDS, per germline. The full variable domain, rest sourced from reference TRBV29 and TRBJ2-7, is DMKVTQMPRYLIKRMGENVLLECGQDMSHETMYWYRQDPGLGLQLIYISYDVDSNSEGDIPKGYRVSRKKREHFSLILDSAKTNQTSVYFCASSPRDRRFYEQYFGPGTRLTVL.

The sample holds one count of this clone. Mouse gene names and germline throughout. The CDR3 end lies 1 residue beyond the end of the read and is filled in from the germline J gene. The rearrangement links TRBV19 to TRBJ1-2, with 10 nucleotides matching TRBD1. J was trimmed by 5 bases and V by 1 base; bases with no gene match: 5. The CDR3 extends over 15 amino acids. CDR1 FNHDT and CDR2 SITEND come from the germline V gene (reference sequence). CDR3 DNA (partial): TGTGCCAGCAGTATAACCGGGACAGGGGAATCCGACTACACC. It encodes CASSITGTGESDYT. The full CDR3 sequence reads CASSITGTGESDYTF.

Worth noting for this clone: The genes are named according to mouse. The CDR3 sequence: CASSIRGPSSYEQYF. The DNA read from the CDR3 is TGTGCCAGCAGTATAAGGGGGCCGAGCTCCTATGAACAGTAC. The V call is TRBV19, the J call TRBJ2-7; weak D call: TRBD1 (7 bases). Coverage ceases 1 residue before the CDR3 finishes, and the germline J gene fills in the end. The V end lost 1 base, the J end lost 0 bases, and 11 bases lay between the germline ends. Germline V lookup: CDR1 FNHDT, CDR2 SITEND (reference sequence). This CDR3 has 15 amino acids.

On this clone: Gene names follow the mouse nomenclature. The read gets to within 1 residue of the CDR3 end, and the germline J gene fills in the rest. The J gene is TRBJ2-7, the V gene TRBV12-2, with TRBD2 matching 14 bases. This CDR3 region has 14 residues. Germline loops: CDR1 SGHLS, CDR2 HYDKME. Losses at the gene ends were 2 bases for V and 6 bases for J; bases not matched to a gene: 2. Partial CDR3 DNA: TGTGCCAGCTCTCCGGGACTGGGGGGGCGTGAACAGTAC. This translates into CASSPGLGGREQY. The entire CDR3 protein reads CASSPGLGGREQYF.

This clone was seen only a few times. Mouse gene names apply. Read data end 1 residue before the CDR3 end; the end is taken from the germline J gene. The J gene is TRBJ2-7, the V gene TRBV13-1; TRBD1 might be the D (6 bases). There are 14 residues in the CDR3. Germline V gives CDR1 NSHNY, CDR2 SYGAGN. V lost 4 bases and J lost 2, with 13 bases in between. CDR3 region: CASSLPGHTYEQYF. Partial CDR3 DNA: TGTGCCAGCAGTCTTCCGGGACACACCTATGAACAGTAC.

This clone was counted a few times. The germline and genes are mouse ones. Read sequence stops 1 residue before the CDR3 end, and the germline J gene provides the missing end. V gene TRBV1 combines with J gene TRBJ1-1; 8 positions agree with TRBD1. The V segment lost 2 bases and the J segment 0 bases; nucleotides outside the gene matches: 2. The length of the CDR3 is 15 residues. Germline values: CDR1 NSQYPW, CDR2 LRSPGD (reference sequence). The CDR3 loop reads CTCSAPGGANTEVFF. Partial CDR3 DNA: TGCACCTGCAGTGCACCAGGGGGCGCAAACACAGAAGTCTTC.

This clone was counted only a few times. Here the gene names and germline are mouse. Read data end 1 residue before the CDR3 end; the end is taken from the germline J gene. The gene calls are TRBV5 and TRBJ1-6; D is undetermined. TRBJ1-6 is designated an ORF whose function remains uncertain. The CDR3 extends over 13 amino acids. Trimming left V 0 bases short and J 7 bases short, with 4 bases between. CDR1 LGHNA and CDR2 YNLKQL come from the germline V gene (reference sequence). The CDR3 DNA, read in part, is TGTGCCAGCAGCCAAGATGCCAATTCGCCCCTCTAC. Residues: CASSQDANSPLY. The full CDR3 reads CASSQDANSPLYF.

With respect to this clone: Gene labels here are mouse ones. The read stops 1 residue short of the end of the CDR3; the missing end is completed from the germline J gene. This chain links TRBV26 with TRBJ2-2; D perhaps matches TRBD1 (5 bases). Germline V CDR1 and CDR2: KGHPV, FQNQEV (reference sequence). Trimming took off 1 base at V and 0 bases at J, with 9 bases between the two ends. This CDR3 region has 16 residues. CDR3 DNA, as far as it was read: TGTGCCAGCAGTCTGTTCCGGACAACAAACACCGGGCAGCTCTAC. Translation: CASSLFRTTNTGQLY. The entire CDR3 sequence reads CASSLFRTTNTGQLYF.

This clone is large within its sample. Gene names denote mouse genes. Read sequence stops 1 residue before the CDR3 end, and the germline J gene provides the missing end. The chain couples TRBV12-1 to TRBJ1-2, with a weak D call TRBD1 (5 bases). V was trimmed by 6 bases and J by 0 bases, leaving 10 bases between them. The CDR3 spans 13 residues. CDR1 is SGHSN, CDR2 HYEKVE, per germline. CDR3 DNA (partial): TGTGCCAGCCCAGACAGAGCAAACTCCGACTACACC. Its translation: CASPDRANSDYT. The whole CDR3 sequence is CASPDRANSDYTF. The variable domain in full, with the rest retrieved from reference TRBV12-1 and TRBJ1-2, is DSGVVQSPRHIIKEKGGRSVLTCIPISGHSNVVWYQQTLGKELKFLIQHYEKVERDKGFLPSRFSVQQFDDYHSEMNMSALELEDSAMYFCASPDRANSDYTFGSGTRLLVI.

Of note for this clone: Gene names and germline match the mouse. The missing CDR3 end, 1 residue past where the read stops, is filled in from the germline J gene. The genes are TRBV16 and TRBJ1-1, with D hard to call. V lost 5 bases and J 0 bases, leaving 10 bases between the germline ends. Germline values: CDR1 SGHSA, CDR2 FRNQAP. The CDR3 contains 14 residues. CDR3 bases read: TGTGCAAGCAGCCCCTGGGCGGCAAACACAGAAGTCTTC. It encodes CASSPWAANTEVF. The full CDR3 protein is CASSPWAANTEVFF. Full variable domain (outside the CDR3, taken from reference TRBV16 and TRBJ1-1): NAGVIQTPRHKVTGKGQEATLWCEPISGHSAVFWYRQTIVQGLEFLTYFRNQAPIDDSGMPKERFSAQMPNQSHSTLKIQSTQPQDSAVYLCASSPWAANTEVFFGKGTRLTVV.

As to this clone: The germline and genes are mouse ones. The sequence runs out 1 residue before the end of the CDR3; the remainder is reconstructed from the germline J gene. J is TRBJ1-1 and V is TRBV19; D perhaps matches TRBD1 (5 bases). Germline V CDR1 and CDR2: FNHDT, SITEND (reference sequence). Trimming left V 6 bases short and J 0 bases short, with 12 bases between. This CDR3 is 14 amino acids long. Here the CDR3 reads CASTPAGANTEVFF. The covered CDR3 bases are TGTGCCAGCACCCCCGCGGGGGCAAACACAGAAGTCTTC.

This clone was detected only a few times. Mouse gene names apply. The CDR3 goes on 1 residue after the read ends, and that part is filled in from the germline J gene. The rearrangement joins TRBV26 to TRBJ2-5, with 9 nucleotides matching TRBD1. CDR1 and CDR2 (germline): KGHPV, FQNQEV (reference sequence). The CDR3 is 14 residues long. V dropped 0 bases and J dropped 8; count of bases not matched to a gene: 3. CDR3 DNA, as far as it was read: TGTGCCAGCAGTCTGTCACAGGGGGCCGGCACCCAGTAC. Translated: CASSLSQGAGTQY. The whole CDR3 sequence reads CASSLSQGAGTQYF.

As for this clone: Gene names and germline refer to mouse. The read gets to within 1 residue of the CDR3 end, and the germline J gene fills in the rest. The chain employs TRBV16 and TRBJ2-7; D ambiguous. CDR1 is SGHSA, CDR2 FRNQAP, per germline. The V end lost 4 bases, the J end lost 0 bases, and 4 bases lay between the germline ends. This CDR3 is 12 amino acids long. The CDR3 protein is CASSSSSYEQYF. The sequenced CDR3 bases are TGTGCAAGCAGCTCGAGCTCCTATGAACAGTAC.

About this clone: Gene labels here are mouse ones. The CDR3 end is not reached by the read, which stops 1 residue before it; the germline J gene fills it in. This chain joins TRBV23 and TRBJ2-7; the table's D gene call, TRBD2, was not cross checked with the DNA. This CDR3 contains 13 residues. Germline V gene lookup returns CDR1 KGHTA and CDR2 FQNQQP. The sequenced part of the CDR3 DNA is TGCTCCAGCAGTCAAAGACTGGGGGGGGAACAGTAC. This gives the protein CSSSQRLGGEQY. The whole CDR3 region reads CSSSQRLGGEQYF.

A remark on this clone: The gene names here belong to mouse. The CDR3: CASSLRQFSNERLFF. The DNA read from the CDR3 is TGTGCCAGCAGTCTCCGACAGTTTTCCAACGAAAGATTATTT. J is TRBJ1-4 and V is TRBV26, with D possibly matching TRBD1 (5 bases). The read ends 1 residue before the CDR3 terminus; that terminus is restored from the germline J gene. CDR1 is KGHPV, CDR2 FQNQEV, per germline (reference sequence). V lost 3 bases, J lost 0 bases, and 8 bases lay in between. This CDR3 has 15 amino acids.

Details on this clone: One junction end disagrees with the germline gene, perhaps due to a read error. Mouse gene names and germline throughout. The read finishes 1 residue shy of the CDR3 end, and the germline J gene is used to complete it. The J gene is TRBJ2-7, the V gene TRBV29, with D hard to call. Germline CDR1 reads MSHET; CDR2 reads SYDVDS. The CDR3 is 10 amino acids. The CDR3 bases that were read are TGTGCCAGCAGTGGGTATGAACAGTAC. Encoded protein: CASSGYEQY. The CDR3 in full is CASSGYEQYF.

The sample holds a few counts of this clone. Mouse names are used for the genes. The CDR3 end lies 1 residue beyond the end of the read and is filled in from the germline J gene. The V call is TRBV3, the J call TRBJ1-2, with a tentative D call TRBD1 (5 bases). The CDR3 runs 14 residues. The germline CDR1 and CDR2 sequences are SNHLY and FYNGKV (reference sequence). V was trimmed by 3 bases and J by 0 bases, leaving 8 bases between them. Partial CDR3 DNA: TGTGCCAGCAGCTTCCAGGGTGCAAACTCCGACTACACC. Its protein is CASSFQGANSDYT. The entire CDR3 protein reads CASSFQGANSDYTF.

Of note for this clone: Gene names are the mouse ones. The read terminates 1 residue ahead of where the CDR3 ends, so the germline J gene completes it. This chain connects TRBV12-2 to TRBJ2-7; 8 bases agree with TRBD2. Germline assignment: CDR1 SGHLS and CDR2 HYDKME. This CDR3 comprises 13 residues. V lost 1 base to trimming and J lost 5 bases; unmatched junction nucleotides: 3. The CDR3 loop is CASSLGGRHEQYF. The covered CDR3 bases are TGTGCCAGCTCTCTGGGGGGGCGCCATGAACAGTAC.

Concerning this clone itself: Any gene name here is a mouse gene name. The missing CDR3 end, 1 residue past where the read stops, is filled in from the germline J gene. V usage is TRBV13-2 and J usage is TRBJ2-5; TRBD2 matches 13 bases. Germline CDR1 and CDR2: NNHNN and SYGAGS (reference sequence). The V and J ends lost 3 bases and 0 bases, in that order; junction bases with no gene match: 4. CDR3 size: 17 residues. The sequenced CDR3 bases are TGTGCCAGCGGTGCCAGGACTGGGGGGGCTAACCAAGACACCCAGTAC. This codes for CASGARTGGANQDTQY. The complete CDR3 sequence is CASGARTGGANQDTQYF.

Note on this clone: Mouse gene names and germline throughout. The read stops 1 residue short of the end of the CDR3; the missing end is completed from the germline J gene. Other DNA sequences in the sample encode the same CDR3. This rearrangement joins TRBV16 to TRBJ2-5; TRBD2 is a possible D gene (6 bases). There are 14 residues in the CDR3. CDR1 is SGHSA, CDR2 FRNQAP, per germline. V lost 0 bases to trimming and J lost 2 bases, with 6 bases between them. The sequenced CDR3 bases are TGTGCAAGCAGCTTAGATGGGGGCCAAGACACCCAGTAC. This sequence encodes CASSLDGGQDTQY. The CDR3 as a whole reads CASSLDGGQDTQYF.

This clone was seen only a few times. Gene and germline names: mouse. The read stops 1 residue short of the end of the CDR3; the missing end is completed from the germline J gene. The V call is TRBV13-2, the J call TRBJ1-6; no clear D. TRBJ1-6 is an open reading frame whose function is uncertain. The CDR3 totals 13 residues. The V and J ends lost 2 bases and 6 bases respectively, with 6 bases between them. Germline loops: CDR1 NNHNN, CDR2 SYGAGS (reference sequence). The sequenced part of the CDR3 DNA is TGTGCCAGCGGTGAACGGGGTAATTCGCCCCTCTAC. As protein: CASGERGNSPLY. The whole CDR3 reads CASGERGNSPLYF.

Comments on this clone: Mouse gene names and germline throughout. The read falls 1 residue short of the CDR3 end, and the missing part is taken from the germline J gene. This rearrangement joins TRBV3 to TRBJ1-1; the D gene is possibly TRBD1 (6 bases). This CDR3 has 11 residues. The V end lost 3 bases, the J end lost 8 bases, and 7 bases lay between the germline ends. CDR1 and CDR2 from the germline V gene are SNHLY and FYNGKV (reference sequence). The sequenced part of the CDR3 DNA is TGTGCCAGCAGCTTGGGGGGCGAAGTCTTC. Protein sequence: CASSLGGEVF. The complete CDR3 sequence is CASSLGGEVFF. The full variable domain, in which reference TRBV3 and TRBJ1-1 provide the parts outside the CDR3, is GPKVLQIPSHQIIDMGQMVTLNCDPVSNHLYFYWYKQILGQQMEFLVNFYNGKVMEKSKLFKDQFSVERPDGSYFTLKIQPTALEDSAVYFCASSLGGEVFFGKGTRLTVV.

Note on this clone: The gene names here belong to mouse. The read finishes 1 residue shy of the CDR3 end, and the germline J gene is used to complete it. The chain carries TRBV16 and TRBJ1-6; a possible D gene is TRBD1 (6 bases). TRBJ1-6 falls under the ORF class, with uncertain function. The CDR3 extends over 13 amino acids. Germline V gene lookup returns CDR1 SGHSA and CDR2 FRNQAP. Trimming took 5 bases from V and 6 from J, leaving 8 bases between them. The sequenced part of the CDR3 DNA is TGTGCAAGCAGCACAGGGAGTAATTCGCCCCTCTAC. Translated, it gives CASSTGSNSPLY. The CDR3 reads in full as CASSTGSNSPLYF.

Regarding this clone: Gene names and germline match the mouse. The read comes to an end 1 residue before the CDR3 does, leaving the germline J gene to fill in the end. The chain is built from TRBV31 and TRBJ2-4; a possible D gene is TRBD2 (5 bases). The germline gives CDR1 GKSSPN, CDR2 SITVG. The length of the CDR3 is 13 residues. Between the trimmed V and J ends, which lost 0 bases and 3 bases, there was a span of 7 bases. CDR3 DNA (partial): TGTGCCTGGAGTCTAAACTGGCAAAACACCTTGTAC. Translating it yields CAWSLNWQNTLY. The complete CDR3 sequence is CAWSLNWQNTLYF.

Notes on this clone: Gene names are mouse gene names. The sequenced fragment ends 1 residue before the CDR3 boundary, so the rest is inferred from the germline J gene. V usage is TRBV12-2 and J usage is TRBJ1-3, with TRBD1 identical over 7 bases. CDR1 is SGHLS and CDR2 is HYDKME in the germline V gene. J gave up 0 bases and V 0 bases, and 4 bases lay outside the gene matches. The CDR3 sequence is 16 residues long. The CDR3 loop is CASSLTGAYSGNTLYF. CDR3 DNA, as far as it was read: TGTGCCAGCTCTCTCACAGGGGCCTATTCTGGAAATACGCTCTAT.

In regard to this clone: Mouse gene names and germline throughout. The CDR3 end lies 1 residue beyond the end of the read and is filled in from the germline J gene. V gene TRBV4 combines with J gene TRBJ1-4, with a tentative D call TRBD1 (6 bases). Between the trimmed V and J ends, which lost 5 bases and 4 bases, there was a span of 11 bases. The CDR3 covers 14 residues. CDR1 and CDR2 (germline): LGHDT, YNNKQL (reference sequence). The CDR3 loop is CASSPRDINERLFF. The part of the CDR3 DNA that was read is TGTGCCAGCAGCCCAAGGGACATCAACGAAAGATTATTT.

A note on this clone: Mouse germline and gene names are used. CDR3 DNA, as far as it was read: TGTGCCTCGACAACTAGTGCAGAAACGCTGTAT. Protein: CASTTSAETLY. The full-length CDR3 reads as CASTTSAETLYF. This rearrangement joins TRBV26 to TRBJ2-3; D gene ambiguous. The missing CDR3 end, 1 residue past where the read stops, is filled in from the germline J gene. Between the trimmed V and J ends, which lost 11 bases and 0 bases, there was a span of 9 bases. CDR3 length: 12 residues. The germline gives CDR1 KGHPV, CDR2 FQNQEV (reference sequence).